The rows below give T cell receptor beta chains drawn from one sample of a study of Graves' ophthalmopathy and Graves' hyperthyroidism. TCRdb passed the multiplex PCR reads through MiXCR, listing each CDR3 protein once. This table has a few hundred thousand distinct CDR3 sequences, about 17% appearing once. The sample taken for sequencing was peripheral blood. All receptors derive from an adult woman with stable Graves' hyperthyroidism. The CDR3 runs from the conserved cysteine through the conserved F or W. A D gene is named only where the DNA matches it firmly. Clone size appears in some rows only: once, few, many, or a class for an expanded clone.

d_call	v_call	j_call	clone_size	cdr3_nt	cdr3_aa
-	TRBV6-5	TRBJ1-6	many	TGTGCCAGCAGTTACTCTACCAGAATGTATAATTCACCCCTCCACTTT	CASSYSTRMYNSPLHF
-	TRBV9	TRBJ2-7	many	TGTGCCAGCACCCGTAGGGGGTTGGGTGCGGACGAGCAGTACTTC	CASTRRGLGADEQYF
-	TRBV20-1	TRBJ2-2	many	TGCAGTGCTAGAGGTCTCACCGGGGAGCTGTTTTTT	CSARGLTGELFF
-	TRBV19	TRBJ2-7	once	TGTGCCAGTAGTATAAGGTGGCAGGAGGGAAACTACGAGCAGTACTTC	CASSIRWQEGNYEQYF
-	TRBV30	TRBJ2-2	many	TGTGCCTGGAGTGGGGAGTGGCGGAAGAACACCGGGGAGCTGTTTTTT	CAWSGEWRKNTGELFF
-	TRBV28	TRBJ2-7	many	TGTGCCAGCAGAACCGACAGGACCCCTACTGAGCAGTACTTC	CASRTDRTPTEQYF
-	TRBV28	TRBJ2-7	few	TGTGCCAGCAGTCCCGGAGGTGGTGCCTCCTACGAGCAGTACTTC	CASSPGGGASYEQYF
-	TRBV7-9	TRBJ1-1	-	TGTGCCAGCAGCCCCTCCCCCCGGAACACTGAAGCTTTCTTT	CASSPSPRNTEAFF
-	TRBV10-3	TRBJ2-2	few	TGTGCCATCAGTGGGCTAGCCGGCACCGGGGAGCTGTTTTTT	CAISGLAGTGELFF
TRBD2	TRBV7-7	TRBJ2-5	-	TGTGCTAGCAGCTCAGGACTAGTTGCGGAGACCCAGTACTTC	CASSSGLVAETQYF
-	TRBV30	TRBJ2-2	few	TGTGCCTGGATTCGTCTGGGGGGGCGCACCGGGGAGCTGTTTTTT	CAWIRLGGRTGELFF